This TCR beta chain was retrieved from a study of a mutant IDH1 vaccine in newly diagnosed glioma. To note about this clone: The antigen is not known.

Time point denoted: week 11, during vaccination. The investigators gave 300 ug of mutant IDH1 20-mer peptide in each vaccine dose, together with topical imiquimod. Profiling relied on immunoSEQ multiplex PCR, and the TCRdb table lists in-frame clones only, not all of them. The repertoire holds 38,000 or so clones, around 80% seen once, with more than 13% in the top ten. With 2 bases removed from V and 4 bases from J, the gap between germline ends came to 8 bases. Germline values: CDR1 MDHEN, CDR2 SYDVKM. The CDR3 is made up of 13 amino acids. The V and J genes are TRBV28 and TRBJ1-2, with D possibly being TRBD1 (5 bases). This specimen was peripheral blood mononuclear cells (PBMCs), taken from a glioma patient whose treatment included an IDH1 peptide vaccine. The source of this sequence is a woman aged 25-40 years with glioma. Some clones in this sample may be carry-over from other donors' samples. CDR3 in DNA: TGTGCCAGCAGTTTACAGGGACTCTATGGCTACACCTTC. Its protein is CASSLQGLYGYTF.